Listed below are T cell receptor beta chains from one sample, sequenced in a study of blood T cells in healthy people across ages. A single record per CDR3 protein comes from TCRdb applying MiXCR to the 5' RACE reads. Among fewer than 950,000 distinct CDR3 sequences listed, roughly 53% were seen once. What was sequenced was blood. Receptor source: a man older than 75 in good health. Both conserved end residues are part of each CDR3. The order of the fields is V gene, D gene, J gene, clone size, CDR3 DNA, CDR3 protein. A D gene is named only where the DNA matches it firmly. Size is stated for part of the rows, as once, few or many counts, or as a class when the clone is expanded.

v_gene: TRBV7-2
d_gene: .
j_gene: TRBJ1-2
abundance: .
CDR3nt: TGTGCCAGCAGCTTATCCCCAGGGCGAAACTATGGCTACACCTTC
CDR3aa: CASSLSPGRNYGYTF

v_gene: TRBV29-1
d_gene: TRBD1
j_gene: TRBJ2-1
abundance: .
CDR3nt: TGCAGCGCCGTGGGACAGGGAAATGAGCAGTTCTTC
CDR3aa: CSAVGQGNEQFF

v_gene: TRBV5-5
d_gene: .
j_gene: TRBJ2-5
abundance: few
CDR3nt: TGTGCCAGCAGCTTAAGTCTTGCAGAGACCCAGTACTTC
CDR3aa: CASSLSLAETQYF

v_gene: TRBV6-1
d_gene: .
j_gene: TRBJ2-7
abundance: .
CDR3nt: TGTGCCAGCAGTGAAGCGCTTAGGCAGACCTACGAGCAGTACTTC
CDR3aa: CASSEALRQTYEQYF

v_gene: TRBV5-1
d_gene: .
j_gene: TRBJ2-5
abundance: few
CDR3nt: TGCGCCAGCAGCGCGGACCCCGGGGAGACCCAGTACTTC
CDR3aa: CASSADPGETQYF

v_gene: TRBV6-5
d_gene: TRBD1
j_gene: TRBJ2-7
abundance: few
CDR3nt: TGTGCCAGCAGACCAACAGGGGGCTCCTACGAGCAGTACTTC
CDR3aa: CASRPTGGSYEQYF

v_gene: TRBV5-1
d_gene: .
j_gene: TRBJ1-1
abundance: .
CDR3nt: TGCGCCAGCAGCAATCAGGGCCGGGGCACTGAAGCTTTCTTT
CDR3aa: CASSNQGRGTEAFF

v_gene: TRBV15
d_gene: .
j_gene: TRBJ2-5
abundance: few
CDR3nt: TGTGCCACCAGCCTCACCACAGGGTCCCCAGAGACCCAGTACTTC
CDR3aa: CATSLTTGSPETQYF

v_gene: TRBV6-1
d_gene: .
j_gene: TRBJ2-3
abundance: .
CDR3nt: TGTGCCAGCAGATCAAATGGCGGATACGCGTATTTT
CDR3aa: CASRSNGGYAYF

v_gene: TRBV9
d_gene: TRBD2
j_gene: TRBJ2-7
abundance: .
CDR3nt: TGTGCCAGCAGCGTATCCGGGACTAGCGGCAGGAATGAGCAGTACTTC
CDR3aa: CASSVSGTSGRNEQYF

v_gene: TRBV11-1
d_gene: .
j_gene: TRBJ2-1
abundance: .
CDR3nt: TGTGCCAGCAGCTCCCCTTTTGGGGAGCAGTTCTTC
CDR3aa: CASSSPFGEQFF

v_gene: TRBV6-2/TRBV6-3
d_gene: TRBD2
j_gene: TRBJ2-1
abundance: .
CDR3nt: TGTGCCAGCAGCAGAAACCTAGCGGGCACAAACAACAATGAGCAGTTCTTC
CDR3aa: CASSRNLAGTNNNEQFF

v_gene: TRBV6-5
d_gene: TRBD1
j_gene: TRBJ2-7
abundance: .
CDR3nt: TGTGCCAGCAGGGGCGGACAGGGGTCTCCCTACGAGCAGTACTTC
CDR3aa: CASRGGQGSPYEQYF

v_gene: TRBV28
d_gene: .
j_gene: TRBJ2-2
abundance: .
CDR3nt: TGTGCCAGCAGTTTCGGGGGACGTACTGACGCCGGGGAGCTGTTTTTT
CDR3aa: CASSFGGRTDAGELFF

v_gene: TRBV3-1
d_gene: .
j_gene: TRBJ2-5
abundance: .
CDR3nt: TGTGCCAGCAGCCTGACAGGATTGGGGGTGGAAGAGACCCAGTACTTC
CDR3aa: CASSLTGLGVEETQYF

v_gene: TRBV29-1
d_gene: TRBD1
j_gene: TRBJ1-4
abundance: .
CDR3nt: TGCAGCGTTGACGAGGGACAGGGCAGGGGGAAACTGTTTTTT
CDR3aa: CSVDEGQGRGKLFF

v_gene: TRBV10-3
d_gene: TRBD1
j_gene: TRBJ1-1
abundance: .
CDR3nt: TGTGCCATCAGGGCCGGGACAGTTAACACTGAAGCTTTCTTT
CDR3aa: CAIRAGTVNTEAFF

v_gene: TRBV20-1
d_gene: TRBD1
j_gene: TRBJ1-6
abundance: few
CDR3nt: TGCAGTGCTAGCCCGGAGGGGGCTTTGTGGTATTCACCCCTCCACTTT
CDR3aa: CSASPEGALWYSPLHF

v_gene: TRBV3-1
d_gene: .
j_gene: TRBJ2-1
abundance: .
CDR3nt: TGTGCCAGCAGCCAAGATAGGATAGCGGTATACAATGAGCAGTTCTTC
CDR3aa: CASSQDRIAVYNEQFF

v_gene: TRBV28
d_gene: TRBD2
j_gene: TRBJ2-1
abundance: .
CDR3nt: TGTGCCAGCAGTTTACGAGCGGGAGGGATCTACAATGAGCAGTTCTTC
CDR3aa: CASSLRAGGIYNEQFF

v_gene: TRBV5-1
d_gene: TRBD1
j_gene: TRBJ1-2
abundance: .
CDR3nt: TGCGCCAGCAGCCCGGGGGACAGTTTCTATGGCTACACCTTC
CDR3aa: CASSPGDSFYGYTF

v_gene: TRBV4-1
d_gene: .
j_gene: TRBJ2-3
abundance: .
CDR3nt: TGCGCCAGCAGCCAAGGACGCCACTACAGAGAATACGCGTATTTT
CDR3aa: CASSQGRHYREYAYF

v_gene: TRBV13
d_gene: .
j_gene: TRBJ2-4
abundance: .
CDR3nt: TGTGCCAGCAGCTTAGGCCAGATAGCCAAAAACATTCAGTACTTC
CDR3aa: CASSLGQIAKNIQYF

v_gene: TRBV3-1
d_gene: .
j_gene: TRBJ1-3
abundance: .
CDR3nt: TGTGCCAGCAGCCAAGATATTAACTCTGGAAACACCATATATTTT
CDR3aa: CASSQDINSGNTIYF

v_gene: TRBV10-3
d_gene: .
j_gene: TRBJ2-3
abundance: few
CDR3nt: TGTGCCATCAGTGCTTCAGGCCTACCTTCGACAGATACGCAGTATTTT
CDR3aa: CAISASGLPSTDTQYF

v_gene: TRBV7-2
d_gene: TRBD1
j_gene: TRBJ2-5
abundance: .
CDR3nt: TGTGCCAGCAGCGGAGGGGGACAGGGGAAGGTCCAGCAGTACTTC
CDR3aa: CASSGGGQGKVQQYF

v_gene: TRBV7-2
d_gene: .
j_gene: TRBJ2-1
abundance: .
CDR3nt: TGTGCCAGCAGCCGACAACAGGGCAATGAGCAGTTCTTC
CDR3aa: CASSRQQGNEQFF

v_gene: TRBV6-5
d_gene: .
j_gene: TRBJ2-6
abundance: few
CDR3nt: TGTGCCAGCAGTTCAGCCCTAGGACTTCGCTCTGGGGCCAACGTCCTGACTTTC
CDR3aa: CASSSALGLRSGANVLTF

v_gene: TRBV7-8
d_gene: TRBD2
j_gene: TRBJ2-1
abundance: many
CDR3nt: TGTGCCAGCAGCTTACGTCGAGCGGGAGCTTTGCCTGAGCAGTTCTTC
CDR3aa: CASSLRRAGALPEQFF

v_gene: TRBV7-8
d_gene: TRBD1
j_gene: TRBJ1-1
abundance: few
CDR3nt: TGTGCCAGCAGCCTGGGACAGGGGGCGAACACTGAAGCTTTCTTT
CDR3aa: CASSLGQGANTEAFF

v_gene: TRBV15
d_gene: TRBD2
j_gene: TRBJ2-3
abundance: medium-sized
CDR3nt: TGTGCCACCAGCAGAGAAGCGGGAACGTCAGATACGCAGTATTTT
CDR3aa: CATSREAGTSDTQYF

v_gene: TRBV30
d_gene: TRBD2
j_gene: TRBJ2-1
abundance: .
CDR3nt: TGTGCCTGGAGTCCCGGGACTAGCGTGAGGAGTGAGCAGTTCTTC
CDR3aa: CAWSPGTSVRSEQFF

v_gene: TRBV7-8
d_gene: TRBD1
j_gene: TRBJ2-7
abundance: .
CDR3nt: TGTGCCAGCAGAGGAGTCGGAGGGACAGGGAGACAAAAAGAGGAATACGAGCAGTACTTC
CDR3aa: CASRGVGGTGRQKEEYEQYF

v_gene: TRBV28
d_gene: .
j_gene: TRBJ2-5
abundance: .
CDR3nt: TGTGCCAGCAGTTTATCAAGGGCCCAGGAGACCCAGTACTTC
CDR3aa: CASSLSRAQETQYF

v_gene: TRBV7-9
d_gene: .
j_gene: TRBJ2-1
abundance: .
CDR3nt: TGTGCCAGCAGCTTAGCGCCTCGGCGGGGCTTCACCTACAATGAGCAGTTCTTC
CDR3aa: CASSLAPRRGFTYNEQFF

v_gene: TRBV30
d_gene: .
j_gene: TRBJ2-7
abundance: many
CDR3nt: TGTGCCTGGAGTGGAACAGGGACTTTCTACGAGCAGTACTTC
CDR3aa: CAWSGTGTFYEQYF

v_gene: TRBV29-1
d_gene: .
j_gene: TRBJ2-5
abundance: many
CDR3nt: TGCAGCGTTGACTCGCGAGGAGAGACCCAGTACTTC
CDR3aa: CSVDSRGETQYF

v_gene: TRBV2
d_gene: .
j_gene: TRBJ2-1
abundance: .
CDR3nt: TGTGCCAGCAGTGAAGGGCCCTTCCCCTACAATGAGCAGTTCTTC
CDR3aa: CASSEGPFPYNEQFF

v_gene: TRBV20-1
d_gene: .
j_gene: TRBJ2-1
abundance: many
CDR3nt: TGCAGTGCAGTTGAGGGGCCCCCTCGCAATGAGCAGTTCTTC
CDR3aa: CSAVEGPPRNEQFF

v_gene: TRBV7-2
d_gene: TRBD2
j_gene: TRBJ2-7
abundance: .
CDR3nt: TGTGCCAGCAGCGTAGCGGGAGGTGGGGTCGAGCAGTACTTC
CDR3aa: CASSVAGGGVEQYF

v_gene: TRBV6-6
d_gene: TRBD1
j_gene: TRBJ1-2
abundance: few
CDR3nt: TGTGCCAGCAGCGACAGGGCTGGGGTAGGCTACACCTTC
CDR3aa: CASSDRAGVGYTF

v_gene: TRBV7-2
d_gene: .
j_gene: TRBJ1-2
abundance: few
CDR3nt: TGTGCCAGCAGCCGCGGGGGGGCGGGCTATGGCTACACCTTC
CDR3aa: CASSRGGAGYGYTF

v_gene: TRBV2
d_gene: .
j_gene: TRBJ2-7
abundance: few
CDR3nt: TGTGCCAGCAGGGGGGTCCCGAGCTCCTACGAGCAGTACTTC
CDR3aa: CASRGVPSSYEQYF

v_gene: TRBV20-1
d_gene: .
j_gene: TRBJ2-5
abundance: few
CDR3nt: TGCAGTGCTAGGGGGCTAGCGCAAGAGACCCAGTACTTC
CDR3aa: CSARGLAQETQYF

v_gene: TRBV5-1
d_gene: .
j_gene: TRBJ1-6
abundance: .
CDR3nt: TGCGCCAGCAGCTTGGATGACCGGACGCCCCTCCACTTT
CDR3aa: CASSLDDRTPLHF

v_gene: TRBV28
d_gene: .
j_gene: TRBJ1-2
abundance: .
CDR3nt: TGTGCCAGCAGTTCCGAGCAGCCAGGATACTATGGCTACACCTTC
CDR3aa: CASSSEQPGYYGYTF